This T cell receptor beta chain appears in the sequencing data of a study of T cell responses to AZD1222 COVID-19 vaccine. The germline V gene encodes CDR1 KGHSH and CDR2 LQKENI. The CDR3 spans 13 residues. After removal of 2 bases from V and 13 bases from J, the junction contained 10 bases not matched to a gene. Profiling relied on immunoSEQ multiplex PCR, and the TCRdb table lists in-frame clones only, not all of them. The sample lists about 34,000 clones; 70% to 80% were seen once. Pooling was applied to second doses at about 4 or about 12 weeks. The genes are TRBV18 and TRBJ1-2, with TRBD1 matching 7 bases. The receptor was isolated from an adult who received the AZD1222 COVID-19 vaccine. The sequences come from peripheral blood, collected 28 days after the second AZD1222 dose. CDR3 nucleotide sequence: TGTGCCAGCTCACCAGACAGGGAGAGGCTCCTCACCTTC. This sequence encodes CASSPDRERLLTF.